This T cell receptor beta chain came from a study of CD8+ T cells in alopecia areata. Specimens obtained from alopecia areata patients comprised lesional scalp punch biopsies and peripheral blood. Separation by sorting yielded CD4+ and CD8+ T cells from PBMCs. Trimming removed 1 base from V and 0 bases from J, with 20 bases in between. Germline loops: CDR1 GTSNPN, CDR2 SVGIG (reference sequence). This CDR3 has 18 amino acids. Study-wide findings and caveats: For lesional scalp, especially alopecia totalis/universalis, clonality was higher than in normal scalp.

It was cDNA, reverse transcribed from extracted RNA, that served as the sequencing template. The method was immunoSEQ multiplex PCR; TCRdb's version includes in-frame clones alone and lacks a portion of them. The sample lists some 120,000 clones, roughly 50% occurring once. To note about this clone: No antigen is known for it.

The sequence was collected from a human donor with alopecia areata. This chain uses TRBV30 with TRBJ2-3; the D gene could be TRBD1 or TRBD2 (6 bases each). The sequenced sample was NKG2D-low CD8+ T cells sorted from blood. CDR3 in amino acids: CAWSGHVGGTGSTDTQYF. CDR3 nucleotide sequence: TGTGCCTGGAGTGGTCACGTAGGGGGGACGGGCAGCACAGATACGCAGTATTTT.